This T cell receptor (beta chain) was documented in a study of monozygotic twins with cystic fibrosis. Study-wide points: Monozygotic CF twins shared more identical nucleotide clonotypes than unrelated patients. Co-twins had the most similar V usage for 13 of 16 pairs, J for 8. The repertoire was suggested to be naive-dominated, clonality median around 0.0095.

Regarding this clone: What it binds is not known.

Germline CDR1 and CDR2: ENHRY and SYGVKD. Trimming took 10 bases from V and 0 from J, leaving 25 bases between them. The CDR3 is made up of 19 amino acids. Produced via immunoSEQ multiplex PCR; TCRdb's table is partial and in-frame only. This table has approximately 25,000 clones, approximately 90% appearing once. The sample consisted of blood. The sequence came from a girl aged 2-10 years with cystic fibrosis. The rearrangement uses TRBV10-3 and TRBJ1-6; D is unresolved. The CDR3, as DNA: TGTGCCACCCAAGGGATTTCGAAACCATTGAGCTCCTATAATTCACCCCTCCACTTT. This codes for CATQGISKPLSSYNSPLHF.